These T cell receptor beta chains were read from a single sample in a study of blood T cell repertoires in COVID-19. Profiling relied on immunoSEQ multiplex PCR, and the TCRdb table lists in-frame clones only, not all of them. The sample records approximately 110,000 clones, roughly four fifths being singletons. Sequencing was performed on peripheral blood. These receptors all stem from a woman aged 70-85 years with acute or convalescent COVID-19. Each CDR3 is given with its conserved first and last residue.

V	J	CDR3
TRBV27	TRBJ2-7	CASSAGTAYEQYF
TRBV30	TRBJ2-7	CAWSGTGGPLPYEQYF
TRBV3-1/TRBV3-2	TRBJ2-6	CASSHFLGGSGANVLTF
TRBV19	TRBJ1-3	CASTTPTGGGNTIYF
TRBV7-2	TRBJ2-7	CASSLEGSEQYF
TRBV7-9	TRBJ1-1	CASTNGQGWRAFF
TRBV27	TRBJ1-2	CASSFRGSNYGYTF
TRBV3-1/TRBV3-2	TRBJ2-7	CASSPSGSSSYEQYF
TRBV19	TRBJ2-5	CASSMSGNQETQYF
TRBV5-3	TRBJ1-5	CARSLALEPPCFQDRATRQPQHF
TRBV19	TRBJ1-1	CASGTFGGAPEAFF
TRBV10-3	TRBJ2-1	CAISPGGHEQFF
TRBV2	TRBJ1-2	CASISVAGGGYTF
TRBV4-3	TRBJ2-5	CASSQDARGQETQYF
TRBV2	TRBJ2-7	CASSGAGIWEQYF
TRBV5-8	TRBJ1-2	CASSFMSQANYGYTF
TRBV2	TRBJ1-1	CASSESAGVTEAFF
TRBV4-1	TRBJ2-7	CASSQELSYEQYF
TRBV5-4	TRBJ2-3	CASSGTSGRAGVDTQYF
TRBV7-8	TRBJ1-2	CASSLVGTGDGYTF
TRBV5-1	TRBJ2-3	CASSLAMDYTDTQYF
TRBV19	TRBJ1-3	CASSQYIGNTIYF
TRBV5-4	TRBJ1-2	CASSPDRFSYGYTF
TRBV6-2/TRBV6-3	TRBJ2-2	CASSYTGTGRTGELFF
TRBV9	TRBJ2-2	CASSVQMLRNTGELFF
TRBV29-1	TRBJ1-2	CSVASGDLYGYTF
TRBV21-1	TRBJ2-2	CASSGGDTGLTGELFF
TRBV9	TRBJ1-1	CASSVEGGEAFF
TRBV30	TRBJ1-3	CAWSVHQAGIYF
TRBV14	TRBJ1-2	CASSQDWLGGTNYGYTF
TRBV6-4	TRBJ2-2	CASSDPQGLAGEYKGGELFF
TRBV30	TRBJ2-7	CAWSDGRFPSEQYF
TRBV13	TRBJ2-2	CASSLGSSGELFF
TRBV6-2/TRBV6-3	TRBJ1-1	CASSRSYWGQGTEAFF
TRBV3-1/TRBV3-2	TRBJ2-7	CASSHFVPGQVGSGYEQYF
TRBV15	TRBJ1-4	CATSRESGDNEKLFF
TRBV14	TRBJ2-5	CASSHRLAGGIQETQYF
TRBV10-2	TRBJ1-1	CASRRYQDLNTEAFF
TRBV10-3	TRBJ2-2	CAISAGTANTGELFF
TRBV29-1	TRBJ2-1	CSVDGSGNRYNEQFF
TRBV27	TRBJ2-7	CASSLTGIAYEQYF
TRBV7-3	TRBJ1-2	CASSPKTGGGYTF